The TCR beta chain described here comes from a study of human thymus T cells. Resections obtained during corrective heart surgery supplied the thymus tissue. Donors were healthy Finnish infants having corrective surgery for congenital heart defects. TCRdb's copy holds only in-frame clones and misses some; the assay was immunoSEQ multiplex PCR. The top ten hold around 0.022% of the sample, which has about 130,000 clones, over 85% seen once. CDR3 length: 12 amino acids. V shed 6 bases and J 8 bases; nucleotides not matched to a gene: 5. Germline V gives CDR1 MDHEN, CDR2 SYDVKM. Concerning this clone itself: Antigen specificity is unknown.

General study findings and limits: Repertoires sampled from thymus and blood appeared biased in V and J gene usage.

The sequence derives from a boy younger than two with a congenital heart defect but otherwise immunologically healthy. What was sequenced was thymus tissue. The chain combines TRBV28 with TRBJ1-2; 8 positions match TRBD1. CDR3 DNA sequence: TGTGCCAGCAGGGGGACAGGAGGGGGCTACACCTTC. Its translation is CASRGTGGGYTF.